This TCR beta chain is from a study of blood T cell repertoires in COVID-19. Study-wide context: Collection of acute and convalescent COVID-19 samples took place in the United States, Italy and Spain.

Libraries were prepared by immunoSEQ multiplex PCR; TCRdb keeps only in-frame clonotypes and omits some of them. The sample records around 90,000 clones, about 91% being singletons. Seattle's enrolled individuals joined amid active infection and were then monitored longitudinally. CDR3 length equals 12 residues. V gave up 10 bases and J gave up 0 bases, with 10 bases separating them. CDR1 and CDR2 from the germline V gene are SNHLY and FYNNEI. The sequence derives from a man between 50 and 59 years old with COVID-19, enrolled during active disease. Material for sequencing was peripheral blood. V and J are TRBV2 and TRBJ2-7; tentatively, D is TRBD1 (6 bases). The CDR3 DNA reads TGTGCCATAGACAGGAGCTCCTACGAGCAGTACTTC. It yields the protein CAIDRSSYEQYF.